This TCR beta chain is drawn from a study of T-cell reconstitution after alpha-beta-depleted transplantation in children. Molecular barcoding with unique molecular identifiers was used for the TCRbeta library. Via MiXCR, TCRdb re-called the PCR reads, giving one row per CDR3 protein. Here the sample spans about a million distinct CDR3 sequences, about 29% being singletons. The study, taken as a whole, reports: Reportedly, only several hundred clones from non-depleted graft cells drove alpha-beta T-cell counts at about two months. One year post-transplant, T-cell counts and diversity were largely derived from T cells produced anew.

As to this clonotype: The antigen is unknown.

Between the trimmed V and J ends, which lost 5 bases and 2 bases, there was a span of 13 bases. Per germline, CDR1 KGHSH and CDR2 LQKENI. The CDR3 sequence is 14 residues long. This chain connects TRBV18 to TRBJ2-7; possible D gene TRBD1, 5 bases. The sequences come from PBMCs, mostly from graft donor cells, collected 360 days after TCRalphabeta/CD19-depleted stem cell transplant. This clonotype was obtained from a boy under two years old who had a stem cell transplant for SCID, so the T cells may come from the graft donor. CDR3 protein: CASSSDRFTYEQYF. The CDR3 nucleotides are TGTGCCAGCTCATCAGACAGATTTACCTACGAGCAGTACTTC.